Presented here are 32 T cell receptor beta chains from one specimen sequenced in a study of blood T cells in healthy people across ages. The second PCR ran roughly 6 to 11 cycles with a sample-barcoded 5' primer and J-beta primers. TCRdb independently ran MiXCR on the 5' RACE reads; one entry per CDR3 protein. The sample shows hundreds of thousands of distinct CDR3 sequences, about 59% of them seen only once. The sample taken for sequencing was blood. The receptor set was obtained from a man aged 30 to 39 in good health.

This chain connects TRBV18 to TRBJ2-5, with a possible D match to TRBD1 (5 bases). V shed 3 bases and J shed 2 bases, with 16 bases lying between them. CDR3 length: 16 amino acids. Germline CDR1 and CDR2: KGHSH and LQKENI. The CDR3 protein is CASSPGARYIQETQYF. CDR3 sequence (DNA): TGTGCCAGCTCACCTGGGGCCAGGTACATACAAGAGACCCAGTACTTC. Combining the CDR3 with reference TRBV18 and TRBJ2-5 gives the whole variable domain NAGVMQNPRHLVRRRGQEARLRCSPMKGHSHVYWYRQLPEEGLKFMVYLQKENIIDESGMPKERFSAEFPKEGPSILRIQQVVRGDSAAYFCASSPGARYIQETQYFGPGTRLLVL.

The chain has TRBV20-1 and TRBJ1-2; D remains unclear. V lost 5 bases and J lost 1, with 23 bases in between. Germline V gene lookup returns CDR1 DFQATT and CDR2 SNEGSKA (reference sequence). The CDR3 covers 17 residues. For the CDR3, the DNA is TGCAGTGCTCGGCCCCTGACGCCGAGGGCGAGTAACTATGGCTACACCTTC. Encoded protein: CSARPLTPRASNYGYTF.

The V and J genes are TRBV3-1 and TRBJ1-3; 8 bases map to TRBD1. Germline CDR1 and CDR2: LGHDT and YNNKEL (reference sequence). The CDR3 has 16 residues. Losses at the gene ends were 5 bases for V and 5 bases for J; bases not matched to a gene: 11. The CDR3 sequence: CASSVRTGYPRNTIYF. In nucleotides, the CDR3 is TGTGCCAGCAGCGTAAGGACAGGGTACCCCAGAAACACCATATATTTT.

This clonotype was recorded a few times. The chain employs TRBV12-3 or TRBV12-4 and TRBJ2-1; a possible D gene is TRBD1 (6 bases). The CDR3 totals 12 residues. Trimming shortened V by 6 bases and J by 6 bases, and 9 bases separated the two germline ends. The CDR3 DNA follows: TGTGCCAGCAGGGTAGGGGGCAATGAGCAGTTCTTC. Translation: CASRVGGNEQFF.

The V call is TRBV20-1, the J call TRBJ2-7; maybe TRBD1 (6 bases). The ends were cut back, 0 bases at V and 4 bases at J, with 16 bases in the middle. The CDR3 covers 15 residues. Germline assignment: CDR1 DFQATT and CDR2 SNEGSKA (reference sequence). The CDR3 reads CSARDPRTAFYEQYF. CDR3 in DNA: TGCAGTGCTAGAGATCCCCGGACAGCTTTTTACGAGCAGTACTTC.

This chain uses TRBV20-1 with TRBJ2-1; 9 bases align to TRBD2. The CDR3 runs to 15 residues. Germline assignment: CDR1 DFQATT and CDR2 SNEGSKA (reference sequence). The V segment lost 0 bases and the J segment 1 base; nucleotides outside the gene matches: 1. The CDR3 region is CSAREGLASYNEQFF. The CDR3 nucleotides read TGCAGTGCTAGAGAGGGACTAGCATCCTACAATGAGCAGTTCTTC.

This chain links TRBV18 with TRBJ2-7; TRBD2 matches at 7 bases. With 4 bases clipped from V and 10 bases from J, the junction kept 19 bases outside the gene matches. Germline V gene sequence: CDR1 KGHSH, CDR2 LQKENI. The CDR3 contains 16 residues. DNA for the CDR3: TGTGCCAGCTCACAGAGGACTAGTGCCCCGGTATTACATCAGTACTTC. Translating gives CASSQRTSAPVLHQYF.

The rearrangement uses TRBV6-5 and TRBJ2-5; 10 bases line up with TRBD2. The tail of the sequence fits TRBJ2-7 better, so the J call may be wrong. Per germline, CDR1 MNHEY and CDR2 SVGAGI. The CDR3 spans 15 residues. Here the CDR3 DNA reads TGTGCCAGCAGTTACTTGTCTAGCGGGGGCCTCGAGCAGTACTTC. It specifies CASSYLSSGGLEQYF.

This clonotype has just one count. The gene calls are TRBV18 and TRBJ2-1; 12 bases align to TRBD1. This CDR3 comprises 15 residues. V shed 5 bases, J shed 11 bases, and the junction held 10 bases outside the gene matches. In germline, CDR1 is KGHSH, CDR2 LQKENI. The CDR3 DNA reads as TGTGCCAGCTCAGACTCCGGGACAGGGGGCGGTAAGCAGTTCTTC. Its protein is CASSDSGTGGGKQFF.

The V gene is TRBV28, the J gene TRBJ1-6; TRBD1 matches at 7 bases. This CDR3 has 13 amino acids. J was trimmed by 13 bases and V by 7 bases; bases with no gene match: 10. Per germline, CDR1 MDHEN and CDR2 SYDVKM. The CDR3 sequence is CASIPQGVPPLHF. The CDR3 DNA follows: TGTGCCAGCATTCCTCAGGGGGTTCCCCCCCTCCACTTT.

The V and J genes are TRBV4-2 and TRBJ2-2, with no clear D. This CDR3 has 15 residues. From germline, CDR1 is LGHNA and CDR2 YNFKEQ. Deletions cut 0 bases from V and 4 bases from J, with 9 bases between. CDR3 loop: CASSQDSLVTGELFF. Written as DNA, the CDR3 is TGTGCCAGCAGCCAAGATTCTCTAGTCACCGGGGAGCTGTTTTTT.

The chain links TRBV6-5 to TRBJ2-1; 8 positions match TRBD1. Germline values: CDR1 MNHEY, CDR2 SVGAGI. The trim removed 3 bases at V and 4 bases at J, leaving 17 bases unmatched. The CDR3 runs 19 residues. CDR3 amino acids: CASSYHSGAGGRLYNEQFF. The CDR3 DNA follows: TGTGCCAGCAGTTATCACTCCGGGGCAGGGGGCCGACTATACAATGAGCAGTTCTTC.

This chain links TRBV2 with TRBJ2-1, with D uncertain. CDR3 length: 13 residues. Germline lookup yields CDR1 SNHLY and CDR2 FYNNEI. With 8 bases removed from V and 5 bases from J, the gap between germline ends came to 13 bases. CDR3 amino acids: CASGVTRDNEQFF. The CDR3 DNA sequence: TGTGCCAGCGGCGTGACGAGAGACAATGAGCAGTTCTTC.

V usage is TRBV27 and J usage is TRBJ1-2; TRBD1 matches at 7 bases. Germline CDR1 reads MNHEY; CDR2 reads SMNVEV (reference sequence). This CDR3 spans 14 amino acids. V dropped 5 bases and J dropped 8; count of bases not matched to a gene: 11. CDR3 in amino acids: CASSTRQGQGGYTF. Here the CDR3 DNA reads TGTGCCAGCAGTACCCGACAGGGCCAGGGAGGCTACACCTTC.

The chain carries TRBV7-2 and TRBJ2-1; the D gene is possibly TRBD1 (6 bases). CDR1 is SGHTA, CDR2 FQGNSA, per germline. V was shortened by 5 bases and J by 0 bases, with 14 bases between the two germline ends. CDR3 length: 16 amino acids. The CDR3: CASSMSGTLSYNEQFF. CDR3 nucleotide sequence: TGTGCCAGCAGCATGTCCGGGACACTCTCCTACAATGAGCAGTTCTTC. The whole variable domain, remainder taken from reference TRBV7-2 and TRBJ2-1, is GAGVSQSPSNKVTEKGKDVELRCDPISGHTALYWYRQSLGQGLEFLIYFQGNSAPDKSGLPSDRFSAERTGGSVSTLTIQRTQQEDSAVYLCASSMSGTLSYNEQFFGPGTRLTVL.

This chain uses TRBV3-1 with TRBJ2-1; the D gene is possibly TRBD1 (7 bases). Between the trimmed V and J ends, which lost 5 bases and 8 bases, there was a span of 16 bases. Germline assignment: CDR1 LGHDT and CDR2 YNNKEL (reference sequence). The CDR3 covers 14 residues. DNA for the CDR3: TGTGCCAGCAGCTCAGGGGGGCGGTGGGATGAGCAGTTCTTC. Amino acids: CASSSGGRWDEQFF.

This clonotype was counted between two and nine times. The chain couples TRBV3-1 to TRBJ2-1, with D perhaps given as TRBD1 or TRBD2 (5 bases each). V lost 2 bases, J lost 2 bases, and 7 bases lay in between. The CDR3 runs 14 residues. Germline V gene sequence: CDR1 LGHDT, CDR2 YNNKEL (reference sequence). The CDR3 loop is CASSQRDPYNEQFF. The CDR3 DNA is TGTGCCAGCAGCCAACGGGACCCCTACAATGAGCAGTTCTTC.

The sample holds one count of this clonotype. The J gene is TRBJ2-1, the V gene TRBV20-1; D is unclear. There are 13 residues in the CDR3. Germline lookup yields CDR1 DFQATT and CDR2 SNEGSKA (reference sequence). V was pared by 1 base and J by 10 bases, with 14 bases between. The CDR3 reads CSARADSLGEQFF. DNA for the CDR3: TGCAGTGCTAGAGCAGACTCCCTCGGGGAGCAGTTCTTC.

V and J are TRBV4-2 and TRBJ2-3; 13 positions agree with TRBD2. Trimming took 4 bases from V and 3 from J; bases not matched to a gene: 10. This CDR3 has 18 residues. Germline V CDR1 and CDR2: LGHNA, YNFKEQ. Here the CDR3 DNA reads TGTGCCAGCAGCCCCCTAGGAGGGACTAGCGGGGTGACAGATACGCAGTATTTT. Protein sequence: CASSPLGGTSGVTDTQYF.

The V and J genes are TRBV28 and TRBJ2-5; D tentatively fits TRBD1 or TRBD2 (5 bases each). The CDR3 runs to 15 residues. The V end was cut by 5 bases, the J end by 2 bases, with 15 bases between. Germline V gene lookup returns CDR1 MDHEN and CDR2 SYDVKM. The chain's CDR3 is CASSTGTDPQETQYF. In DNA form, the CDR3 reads TGTGCCAGCAGTACCGGGACGGATCCGCAAGAGACCCAGTACTTC.

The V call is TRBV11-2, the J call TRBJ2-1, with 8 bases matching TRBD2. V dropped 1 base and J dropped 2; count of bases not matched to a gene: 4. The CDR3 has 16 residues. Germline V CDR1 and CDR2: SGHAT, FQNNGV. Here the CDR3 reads CASSLAGGGPYNEQFF. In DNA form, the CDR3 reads TGTGCCAGCAGCTTAGCCGGCGGGGGGCCCTACAATGAGCAGTTCTTC.

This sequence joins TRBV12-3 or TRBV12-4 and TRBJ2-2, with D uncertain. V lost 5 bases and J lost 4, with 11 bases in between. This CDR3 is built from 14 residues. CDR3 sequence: CASSVRRGTGELFF. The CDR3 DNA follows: TGTGCCAGCAGTGTCCGGCGCGGCACCGGGGAGCTGTTTTTT.

CDR3 amino acids: CASSLEIAGTQYF. The CDR3 nucleotides are TGTGCCAGCAGCTTAGAGATTGCAGGGACCCAGTACTTC. The gene calls are TRBV7-9 and TRBJ2-5, with D unclear. CDR1 is SEHNR, CDR2 FQNEAQ, per germline (reference sequence). The CDR3 sequence is 13 residues long. With 1 base removed from V and 7 bases from J, the gap between germline ends came to 10 bases.

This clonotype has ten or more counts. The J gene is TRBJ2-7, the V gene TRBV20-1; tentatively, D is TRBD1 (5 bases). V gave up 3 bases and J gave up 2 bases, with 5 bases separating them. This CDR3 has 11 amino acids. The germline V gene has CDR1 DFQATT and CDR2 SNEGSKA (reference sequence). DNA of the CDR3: TGCAGTGCTAGGGACACCTACGAGCAGTACTTC. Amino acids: CSARDTYEQYF.

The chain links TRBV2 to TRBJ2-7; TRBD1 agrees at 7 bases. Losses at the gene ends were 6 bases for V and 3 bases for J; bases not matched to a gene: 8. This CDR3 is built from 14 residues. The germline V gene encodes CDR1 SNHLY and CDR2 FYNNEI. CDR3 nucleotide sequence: TGTGCCAGCAGAGAGTTGGGACAGTACTACGAGCAGTACTTC. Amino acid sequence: CASRELGQYYEQYF.

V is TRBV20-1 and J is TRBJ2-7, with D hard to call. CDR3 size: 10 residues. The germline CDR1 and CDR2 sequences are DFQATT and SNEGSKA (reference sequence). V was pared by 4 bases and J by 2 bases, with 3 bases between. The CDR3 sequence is CSAKTYEQYF. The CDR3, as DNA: TGCAGTGCTAAAACCTACGAGCAGTACTTC.

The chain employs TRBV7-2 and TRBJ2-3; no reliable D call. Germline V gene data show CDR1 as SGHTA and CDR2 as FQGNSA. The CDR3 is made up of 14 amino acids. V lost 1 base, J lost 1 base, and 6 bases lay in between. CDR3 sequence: CASSLEQRTDTQYF. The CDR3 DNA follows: TGTGCCAGCAGCTTAGAACAACGCACAGATACGCAGTATTTT.

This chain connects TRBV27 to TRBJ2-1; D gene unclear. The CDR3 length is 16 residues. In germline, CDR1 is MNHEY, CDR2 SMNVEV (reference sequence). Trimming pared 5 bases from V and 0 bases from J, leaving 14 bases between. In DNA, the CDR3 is TGTGCCAGCAGTATAAACGGACGGAGCTCCTACAATGAGCAGTTCTTC. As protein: CASSINGRSSYNEQFF.

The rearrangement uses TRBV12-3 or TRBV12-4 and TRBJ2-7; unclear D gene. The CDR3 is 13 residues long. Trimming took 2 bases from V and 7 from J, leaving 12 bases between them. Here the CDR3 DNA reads TGTGCCAGCAGTTTATTTGGGGAAGCAGAGCAGTACTTC. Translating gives CASSLFGEAEQYF.

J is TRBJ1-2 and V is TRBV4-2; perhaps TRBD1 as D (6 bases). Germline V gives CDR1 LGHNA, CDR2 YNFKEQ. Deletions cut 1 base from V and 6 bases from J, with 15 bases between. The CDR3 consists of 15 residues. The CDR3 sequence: CASSQARGPLHGYTF. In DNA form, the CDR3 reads TGTGCCAGCAGCCAAGCCAGGGGCCCCTTGCATGGCTACACCTTC.

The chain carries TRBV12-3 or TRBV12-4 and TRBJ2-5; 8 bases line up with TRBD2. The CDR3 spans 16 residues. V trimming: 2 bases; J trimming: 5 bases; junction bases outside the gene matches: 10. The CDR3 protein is CASSLSVGGGLETQYF. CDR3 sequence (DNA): TGTGCCAGCAGTTTATCTGTCGGGGGGGGCTTGGAGACCCAGTACTTC.

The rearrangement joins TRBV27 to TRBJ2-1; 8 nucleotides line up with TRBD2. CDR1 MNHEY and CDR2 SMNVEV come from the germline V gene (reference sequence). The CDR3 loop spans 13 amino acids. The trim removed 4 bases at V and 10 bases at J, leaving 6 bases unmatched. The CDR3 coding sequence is TGTGCCAGCAGTTCCTTGGGACTAGAAGAGCAGTTCTTC. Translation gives CASSSLGLEEQFF.